A single sample is the source of the 16 T cell receptor beta chains below, sequenced in a study of cytomegalovirus exposure and HLA in healthy donors. Primers: 60 Vbeta forward and 13 Jbeta reverse. TCRdb's copy holds only in-frame clones and misses some; the assay was immunoSEQ multiplex PCR. This sample has under 200,000 clones, with around three quarters found just once. Sequencing was done on a sample of PBMCs. The receptors shown here come from a woman between 40 and 50 years old in good health and CMV-seronegative.

The CDR3 loop reads CASSSHQLAGFYNEQFF. The CDR3 nucleotides read TGTGCCAGCAGCTCCCACCAACTAGCGGGCTTTTACAATGAGCAGTTCTTC. The gene calls are TRBV11-2 and TRBJ2-1, with 9 nucleotides matching TRBD2. From germline, CDR1 is SGHAT and CDR2 FQNNGV. This CDR3 has 17 amino acids. V lost 4 bases to trimming and J lost 4 bases; unmatched junction nucleotides: 11. The whole variable domain, remainder taken from reference TRBV11-2 and TRBJ2-1, is EAGVAQSPRYKIIEKRQSVAFWCNPISGHATLYWYQQILGQGPKLLIQFQNNGVVDDSQLPKDRFSAERLKGVDSTLKIQPAKLEDSAVYLCASSSHQLAGFYNEQFFGPGTRLTVL.

This rearrangement joins TRBV6-5 to TRBJ2-6; D is ambiguous. The CDR3 length is 16 residues. Germline V lookup: CDR1 MNHEY, CDR2 SVGAGI. V lost 0 bases and J lost 2, with 8 bases in between. DNA for the CDR3: TGTGCCAGCAGTTACTCCCTAACGGCTGGGGCCAACGTCCTGACTTTC. Encoded protein: CASSYSLTAGANVLTF.

This clone has a single count. CDR3 in DNA: TGTGCCAGCAGCAAGACTAGCGGGAGGACTTATGGGGAGCTGTTTTTT. Residues: CASSKTSGRTYGELFF. V is TRBV11-1 and J is TRBJ2-2; 13 bases line up with TRBD2. The CDR3 extends over 16 amino acids. V lost 5 bases, J lost 8 bases, and 8 bases stayed unmatched. Looked up from germline, CDR1 is SGHAT and CDR2 is FQDESV (reference sequence).

The chain recombines TRBV4-2 with TRBJ2-5; 7 nucleotides agree with TRBD2. CDR1 and CDR2 from the germline V gene are LGHNA and YNFKEQ. This CDR3 has 16 amino acids. After removal of 2 bases from V and 1 base from J, the junction contained 7 bases not matched to a gene. CDR3 in DNA: TGTGCCAGCAGCCAAACAAGCGGGGTTTCCCAAGAGACCCAGTACTTC. Encoded protein: CASSQTSGVSQETQYF.

The rearrangement joins TRBV29-1 to TRBJ1-5; TRBD1 matches at 11 bases. Trimming took 6 bases from V and 3 from J; bases not matched to a gene: 4. Looked up from germline, CDR1 is SQVTM and CDR2 is ANQGSEA. The CDR3 covers 14 residues. CDR3 in DNA: TGCAGCGTCGGGACAGGGGGGCCCAATCAGCCCCAGCATTTT. Translated, it gives CSVGTGGPNQPQHF. Full variable domain (rest looked up from reference TRBV29-1 and TRBJ1-5): SAVISQKPSRDICQRGTSLTIQCQVDSQVTMMFWYRQQPGQSLTLIATANQGSEATYESGFVIDKFPISRPNLTFSTLTVSNMSPEDSSIYLCSVGTGGPNQPQHFGDGTRLSIL.

As to this clone: Other DNA sequences in this sample translate to the same CDR3. The rearrangement joins TRBV27 to TRBJ2-1; D remains ambiguous. Trimming cost V 7 bases and J 2 bases, with 9 bases left between them. The CDR3 length is 13 residues. Germline assignment: CDR1 MNHEY and CDR2 SMNVEV (reference sequence). CDR3 protein: CASTPSPYNEQFF. DNA of the CDR3: TGTGCCAGCACCCCTTCTCCCTACAATGAGCAGTTCTTC.

This chain uses TRBV5-6 with TRBJ2-7, with TRBD2 matching 9 bases. Trimming took 2 bases from V and 5 from J; bases not matched to a gene: 5. Germline V gene sequence: CDR1 SGHDT, CDR2 YYEEEE. The CDR3 covers 14 residues. CDR3 coding DNA: TGTGCCAGCAGCTTCGGCGGGGGGGCCCACGAGCAGTACTTC. Residues: CASSFGGGAHEQYF.

V and J are TRBV27 and TRBJ1-1; D gene ambiguous. The V gene lost 2 bases and the J gene lost 5 bases, with 12 bases spanning the gap. Looked up from germline, CDR1 is MNHEY and CDR2 is SMNVEV (reference sequence). The CDR3 length is 14 residues. CDR3 coding DNA: TGTGCCAGCAGTTTACAACCCGCGGGGACTGAAGCTTTCTTT. Encoded protein: CASSLQPAGTEAFF.

The chain is built from TRBV29-1 and TRBJ1-5; TRBD1 matches 10 bases. V shed 6 bases and J 7 bases; nucleotides not matched to a gene: 6. The germline CDR1 and CDR2 sequences are SQVTM and ANQGSEA. The CDR3 loop spans 13 amino acids. The CDR3: CSVQTGGAQPQHF. In DNA form, the CDR3 reads TGCAGCGTACAGACAGGGGGCGCGCAGCCCCAGCATTTT.

The chain employs TRBV6-5 and TRBJ2-5; perhaps TRBD1 as D (6 bases). The V end was cut by 1 base, the J end by 5 bases, with 14 bases between. This CDR3 comprises 15 residues. Germline loops: CDR1 MNHEY, CDR2 SVGAGI. CDR3 loop: CASSYLGGIQETQYF. CDR3 nucleotide sequence: TGTGCCAGCAGTTACTTAGGGGGAATTCAGGAGACCCAGTACTTC.

This clone appeared a single time. V is TRBV10-2 and J is TRBJ2-7, with 11 bases lining up with TRBD2. The ends lost 2 bases at V and 3 bases at J; junction bases unmatched: 3. CDR1 and CDR2 from the germline V gene are WSHSY and SAAADI. This CDR3 spans 15 amino acids. The CDR3 nucleotides are TGCGCCAGCAGTGAGAGACTAGCGGGGAGCTACGAGCAGTACTTC. Protein sequence: CASSERLAGSYEQYF.

CDR3 bases: TGTGCCAGCAGCGTGGATACGGGGGACACTGAAGCTTTCTTT. Translation gives CASSVDTGDTEAFF. This chain connects TRBV9 to TRBJ1-1; weak D call: TRBD1 (5 bases). Trimming removed 2 bases from V and 3 bases from J, with 11 bases in between. CDR3 size: 14 residues. The germline V gene has CDR1 SGDLS and CDR2 YYNGEE.

The chain couples TRBV30 to TRBJ2-7; the D is unclear. V lost 1 base, J lost 3 bases, and 4 bases lay in between. Germline lookup yields CDR1 GTSNPN and CDR2 SVGIG (reference sequence). CDR3 length: 11 amino acids. CDR3 in amino acids: CAWSDSYEQYF. The CDR3 DNA sequence: TGTGCCTGGAGTGACAGCTACGAGCAGTACTTC.

The chain combines TRBV7-9 with TRBJ2-3; 11 nucleotides agree with TRBD2. Germline CDR1 is SEHNR and CDR2 is FQNEAQ (reference sequence). This CDR3 contains 16 residues. The V segment lost 3 bases and the J segment 1 base; nucleotides outside the gene matches: 3. In nucleotides, the CDR3 is TGTGCCAGCAGCTTTGGGACTAGCGGACGCACAGATACGCAGTATTTT. Its translation is CASSFGTSGRTDTQYF.

The genes are TRBV5-1 and TRBJ2-7; perhaps TRBD1 as D (6 bases). Deletions cut 1 base from V and 2 bases from J, with 22 bases between. In germline, CDR1 is SGHRS, CDR2 YFSETQ. The CDR3 loop spans 18 amino acids. The CDR3 reads CASSLRQATATKPYEQYF. For the CDR3, the DNA is TGCGCCAGCAGCTTGCGACAGGCGACCGCCACCAAACCCTACGAGCAGTACTTC.

This chain connects TRBV6-6 to TRBJ2-7, with 8 bases that match TRBD1. The CDR3 spans 15 residues. Unmatched junction bases numbered 6, after V lost 5 bases and J lost 0 bases. CDR1 is MNHNY and CDR2 is SVGAGI in the germline V gene (reference sequence). CDR3: CASSGKGQGSYEQYF. CDR3 nucleotides: TGTGCCAGCAGTGGCAAAGGACAGGGCTCCTACGAGCAGTACTTC.